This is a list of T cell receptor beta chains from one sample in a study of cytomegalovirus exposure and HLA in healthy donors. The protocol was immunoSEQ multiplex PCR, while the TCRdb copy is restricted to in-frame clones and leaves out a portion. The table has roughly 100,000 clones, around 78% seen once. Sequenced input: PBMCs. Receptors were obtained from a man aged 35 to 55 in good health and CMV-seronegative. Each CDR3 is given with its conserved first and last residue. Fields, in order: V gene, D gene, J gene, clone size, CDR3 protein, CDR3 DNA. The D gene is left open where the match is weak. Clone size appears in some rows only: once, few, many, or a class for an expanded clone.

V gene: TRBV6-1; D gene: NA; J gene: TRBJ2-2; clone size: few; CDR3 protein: CASSERGGRRAGELFF; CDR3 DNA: NA
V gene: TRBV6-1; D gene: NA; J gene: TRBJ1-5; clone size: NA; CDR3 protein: CASSEVTGNQPQHF; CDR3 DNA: TGTGCCAGCAGTGAAGTTACAGGCAATCAGCCCCAGCATTTT
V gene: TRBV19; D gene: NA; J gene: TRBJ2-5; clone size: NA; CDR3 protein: CASNRRGDQETQYF; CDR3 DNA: TGTGCCAGTAATAGGCGGGGCGACCAAGAGACCCAGTACTTC
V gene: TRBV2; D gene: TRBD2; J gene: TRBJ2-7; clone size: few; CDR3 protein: CASSVGLAGNYEQYF; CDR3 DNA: TGTGCCAGCAGTGTGGGACTAGCGGGGAACTACGAGCAGTACTTC
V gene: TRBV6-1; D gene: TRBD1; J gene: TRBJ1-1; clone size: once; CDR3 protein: CASRDRENTEAFF; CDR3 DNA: TGTGCCAGCAGGGACAGGGAGAACACTGAAGCTTTCTTT
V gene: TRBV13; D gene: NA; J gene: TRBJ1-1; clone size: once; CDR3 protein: CASMEPLNTEAFF; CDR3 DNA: TGTGCCAGCATGGAGCCCCTGAACACTGAAGCTTTCTTT
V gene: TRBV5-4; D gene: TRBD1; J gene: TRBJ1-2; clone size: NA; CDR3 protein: CASSLPGQGHYGYTF; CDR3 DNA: TGTGCCAGCAGCTTACCGGGACAGGGTCACTATGGCTACACCTTC
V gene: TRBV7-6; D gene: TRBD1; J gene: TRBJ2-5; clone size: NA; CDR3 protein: CASSKQGGETQYF; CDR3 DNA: TGTGCCAGCAGCAAACAGGGGGGAGAGACCCAGTACTTC
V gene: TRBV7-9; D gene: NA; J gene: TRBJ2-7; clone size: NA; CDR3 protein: CASSPGWMEQYF; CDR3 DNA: TGTGCCAGCAGCCCAGGGTGGATGGAGCAGTACTTC
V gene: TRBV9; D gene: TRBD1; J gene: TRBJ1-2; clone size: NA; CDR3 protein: CASSVRQGDGYTF; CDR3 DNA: TGTGCCAGCAGCGTCCGACAGGGGGACGGCTACACCTTC
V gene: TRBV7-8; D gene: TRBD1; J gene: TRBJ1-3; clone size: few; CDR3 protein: CASSKTGAGGRSGNTIYF; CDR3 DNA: TGTGCCAGCAGCAAAACAGGGGCGGGGGGCCGCTCTGGAAACACCATATATTTT
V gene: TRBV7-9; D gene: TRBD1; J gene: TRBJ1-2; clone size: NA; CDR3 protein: CASSPGQGNYGYTF; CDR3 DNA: TGTGCCAGCAGCCCAGGACAGGGCAACTATGGCTACACCTTC
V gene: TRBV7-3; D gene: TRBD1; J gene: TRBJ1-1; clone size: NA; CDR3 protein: CASSDTGAHTEAFF; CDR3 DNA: TGTGCCAGCAGCGATACAGGGGCCCACACTGAAGCTTTCTTT
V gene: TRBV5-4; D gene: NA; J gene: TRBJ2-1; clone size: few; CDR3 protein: CASSLLPGGLGGPNEQFF; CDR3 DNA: TGTGCCAGCAGCTTGCTCCCCGGGGGACTGGGTGGGCCCAATGAGCAGTTCTTC
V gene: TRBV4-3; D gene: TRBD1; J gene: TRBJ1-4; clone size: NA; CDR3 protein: CASSRLTGQGGQTNEKLFF; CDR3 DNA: TGCGCCAGCAGCCGACTTACAGGACAGGGAGGACAAACTAATGAAAAACTGTTTTTT
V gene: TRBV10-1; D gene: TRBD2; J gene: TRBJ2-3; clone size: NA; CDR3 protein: CASSETLLAGGLPQYF; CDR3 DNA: TGCGCCAGCAGTGAGACCTTACTAGCGGGGGGTTTACCGCAGTATTTT
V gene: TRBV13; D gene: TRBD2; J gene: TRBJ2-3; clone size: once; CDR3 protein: CASSPGTRGMDTQYF; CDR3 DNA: TGTGCCAGCAGCCCAGGGACTAGGGGTATGGATACGCAGTATTTT
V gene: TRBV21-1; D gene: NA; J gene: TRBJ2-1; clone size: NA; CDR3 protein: CASSKKDTRGFPYNEQFF; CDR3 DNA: TGTGCCAGCAGCAAAAAGGATACTAGGGGGTTCCCCTACAATGAGCAGTTCTTC
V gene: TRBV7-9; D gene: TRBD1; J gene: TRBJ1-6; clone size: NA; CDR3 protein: CSSSLQGERSPLHF; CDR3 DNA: TGTTCCAGCAGCTTACAGGGGGAAAGGTCACCCCTCCACTTT
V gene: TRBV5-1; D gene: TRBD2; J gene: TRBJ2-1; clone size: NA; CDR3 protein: CASSLEGLAAYNEQFF; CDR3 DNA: TGCGCCAGCAGCTTGGAGGGACTAGCGGCCTACAATGAGCAGTTCTTC
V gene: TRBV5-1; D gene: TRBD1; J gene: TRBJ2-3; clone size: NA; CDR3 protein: CASSLAPGQGPSQTQYF; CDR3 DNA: TGCGCCAGCAGCTTGGCACCGGGACAGGGGCCCAGCCAAACGCAGTATTTT
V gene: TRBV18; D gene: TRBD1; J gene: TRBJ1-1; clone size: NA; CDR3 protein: CASSPNGQGSEAFF; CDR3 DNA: TGTGCCAGCTCACCAAACGGACAGGGATCTGAAGCTTTCTTT
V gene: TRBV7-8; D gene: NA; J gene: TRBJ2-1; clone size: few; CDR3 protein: CASSPPPEEQFF; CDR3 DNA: TGTGCCAGCAGCCCCCCCCCAGAAGAGCAGTTCTTC
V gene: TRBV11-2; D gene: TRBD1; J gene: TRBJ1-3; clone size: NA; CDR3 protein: CASSGNRGLLGNTIYF; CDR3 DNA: TGTGCCAGCAGCGGTAACAGGGGGCTCTTGGGAAACACCATATATTTT
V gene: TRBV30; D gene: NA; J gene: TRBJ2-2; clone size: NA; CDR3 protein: CAWSAVWGGPGELFF; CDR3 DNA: TGTGCCTGGAGCGCCGTGTGGGGGGGGCCCGGGGAGCTGTTTTTT
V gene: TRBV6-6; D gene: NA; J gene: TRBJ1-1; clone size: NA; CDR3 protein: CASRREGDMNTEAFF; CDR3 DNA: TGTGCCAGCCGGAGAGAGGGCGACATGAACACTGAAGCTTTCTTT
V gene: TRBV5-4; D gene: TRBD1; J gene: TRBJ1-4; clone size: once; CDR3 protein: CASSLYGGTGGEKLFF; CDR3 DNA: TGTGCCAGCAGCTTGTATGGAGGGACAGGGGGGGAAAAACTGTTTTTT
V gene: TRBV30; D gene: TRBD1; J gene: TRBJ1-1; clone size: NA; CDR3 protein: CAWARQGVTEAFF; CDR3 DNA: TGTGCCTGGGCCCGACAGGGGGTGACTGAAGCTTTCTTT
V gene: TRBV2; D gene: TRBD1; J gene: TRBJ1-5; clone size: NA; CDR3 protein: CASSTTWTGMGNQPQHF; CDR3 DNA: TGTGCCAGCAGTACCACCTGGACAGGGATGGGCAATCAGCCCCAGCATTTT
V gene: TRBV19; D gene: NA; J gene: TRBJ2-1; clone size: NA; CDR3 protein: CASLQGPYNEQFF; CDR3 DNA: TGTGCCAGCCTACAGGGACCCTACAATGAGCAGTTCTTC
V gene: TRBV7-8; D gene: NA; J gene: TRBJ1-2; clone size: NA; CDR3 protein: CASSLTSGYYGYTF; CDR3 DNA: TGTGCCAGCAGCTTAACTTCAGGGTATTATGGCTACACCTTC
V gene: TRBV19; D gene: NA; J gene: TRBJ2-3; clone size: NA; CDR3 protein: CASSISQGRTDTQYF; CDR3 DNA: TGTGCCAGTAGTATTAGTCAGGGGAGAACAGATACGCAGTATTTT
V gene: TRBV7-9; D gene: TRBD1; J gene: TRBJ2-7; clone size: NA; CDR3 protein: CASSLAQGANEQYF; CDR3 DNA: TGTGCCAGCAGCTTAGCCCAGGGGGCGAACGAGCAGTACTTC
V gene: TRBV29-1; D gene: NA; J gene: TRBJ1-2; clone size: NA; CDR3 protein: CSVAGDNYGYTF; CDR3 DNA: TGCAGCGTTGCGGGGGATAACTATGGCTACACCTTC
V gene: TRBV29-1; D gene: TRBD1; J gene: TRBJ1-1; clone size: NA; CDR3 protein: CSVRTGGNTEAFF; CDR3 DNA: TGCAGCGTGCGGACAGGAGGGAACACTGAAGCTTTCTTT
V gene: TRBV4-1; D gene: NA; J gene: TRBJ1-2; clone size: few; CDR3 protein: CASSPGNWGPDGYTF; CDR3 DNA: TGCGCCAGCAGCCCGGGTAACTGGGGGCCAGATGGCTACACCTTC
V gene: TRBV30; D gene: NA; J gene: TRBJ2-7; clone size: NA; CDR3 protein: CAWSGSVGGKPGRSLEQYF; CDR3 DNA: TGTGCCTGGAGTGGGAGTGTGGGGGGTAAGCCGGGACGGAGCTTAGAGCAGTACTTC
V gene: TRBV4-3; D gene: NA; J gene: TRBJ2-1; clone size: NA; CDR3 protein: CASSQEEVNYNEQFF; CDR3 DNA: TGCGCCAGCAGCCAAGAAGAGGTAAACTACAATGAGCAGTTCTTC
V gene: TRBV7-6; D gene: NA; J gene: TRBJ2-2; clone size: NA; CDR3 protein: CASSLVGDTGELFF; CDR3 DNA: TGTGCCAGCAGCTTAGTCGGGGATACCGGGGAGCTGTTTTTT
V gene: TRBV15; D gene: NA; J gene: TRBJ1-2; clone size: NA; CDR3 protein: CATSRDGQNYGYTF; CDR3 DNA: TGTGCCACCAGCAGGGACGGACAGAACTATGGCTACACCTTC
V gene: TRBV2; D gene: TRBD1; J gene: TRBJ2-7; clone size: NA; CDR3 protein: CASTRDRGGSYEQYF; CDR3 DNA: TGTGCCAGCACCCGGGACAGGGGAGGTTCCTACGAGCAGTACTTC
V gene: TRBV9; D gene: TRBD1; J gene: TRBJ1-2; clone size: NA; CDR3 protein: CASSGERTGLNYGYTF; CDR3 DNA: TGTGCCAGCAGCGGAGAGAGGACAGGGTTGAACTATGGCTACACCTTC
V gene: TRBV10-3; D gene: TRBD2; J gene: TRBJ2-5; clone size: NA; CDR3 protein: CAISEFPSGGPKTQYF; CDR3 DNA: TGTGCCATCAGTGAGTTTCCTAGCGGGGGGCCAAAGACCCAGTACTTC
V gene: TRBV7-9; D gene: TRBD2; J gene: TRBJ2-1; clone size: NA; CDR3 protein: CASSHPSSGGTYNEQFF; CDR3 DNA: TGTGCCAGCAGCCACCCCTCGAGCGGGGGGACTTACAATGAGCAGTTCTTC
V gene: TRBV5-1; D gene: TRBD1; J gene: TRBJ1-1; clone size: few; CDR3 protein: CASSLEVQGGGTEAFF; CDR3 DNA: TGCGCCAGCAGCTTGGAAGTACAGGGGGGGGGAACTGAAGCTTTCTTT
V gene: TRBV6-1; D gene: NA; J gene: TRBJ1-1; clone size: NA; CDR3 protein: CASRYMPVREAFF; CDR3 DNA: TGTGCCAGTCGATATATGCCGGTTAGAGAAGCTTTCTTT
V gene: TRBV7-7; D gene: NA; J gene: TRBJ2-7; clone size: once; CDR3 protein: CASSLQQGITYEQYF; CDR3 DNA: TGTGCTAGCAGCTTACAGCAGGGTATAACCTACGAGCAGTACTTC
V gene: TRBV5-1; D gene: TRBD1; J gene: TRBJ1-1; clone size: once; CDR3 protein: CASSADRENRLAEAFF; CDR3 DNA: TGCGCCAGCAGCGCTGACAGGGAAAATCGTTTGGCTGAAGCTTTCTTT
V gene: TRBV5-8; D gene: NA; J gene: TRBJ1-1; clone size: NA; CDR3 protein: CASSLVDSQNTEAFF; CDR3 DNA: TGTGCCAGCAGCTTGGTGGACAGCCAGAACACTGAAGCTTTCTTT
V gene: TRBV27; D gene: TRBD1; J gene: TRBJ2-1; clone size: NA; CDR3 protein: CATSAPGTGVREQFF; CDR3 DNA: TGTGCCACCTCAGCCCCCGGGACAGGGGTGAGAGAGCAGTTCTTC